This paragraph covers one TCR beta chain sequence. Its cognate antigen is unknown. This specimen belongs to a study of cytomegalovirus exposure and HLA in healthy donors. Whole-study findings and limits: Most observed TCR sequences were rare, whereas some public TCRs were detected in many donors. Reportedly, diagnosis of cytomegalovirus status by the classifier showed high specificity and sensitivity. Presence/absence analysis assumed near-uniform sequencing depth across donors.

This CDR3 comprises 17 residues. V was clipped by 4 bases and J by 4 bases, with 23 bases between them. Per the germline V gene, CDR1 is MDHEN and CDR2 is SYDVKM. Primers: 60 Vbeta forward and 13 Jbeta reverse. In the original processing: Approximately 79 million unique TCR beta chains, roughly 11 million of them shared, were counted by a later analysis. Libraries were prepared by immunoSEQ multiplex PCR; TCRdb keeps only in-frame clonotypes and omits some of them. V and J calls and clone size are those listed in that table; D and trimming were worked out from the DNA. The data show 100,000 or so clones, roughly 86% seen once.

The sequenced material came from PBMCs. This TCR came from a human donor in good health. The chain carries TRBV28 and TRBJ2-7, with D possibly being TRBD2 (7 bases). Here the CDR3 DNA reads TGTGCCAGCAGTTCCTCCGCTTGGGCGGGGGCAAAGTACGAGCAGTACTTC. Its protein product is CASSSSAWAGAKYEQYF.